The next 27 T cell receptor beta chains were all read from a single sample in a study of human thymus T cells. Data came from immunoSEQ multiplex PCR; TCRdb stores just in-frame clones and leaves some out. The table lists about 130,000 clones, over 85% of them singletons. It was from resections taken during corrective heart surgery that the thymus tissue came. The sample comprised thymus tissue. The source is a boy younger than two with a congenital heart defect but otherwise immunologically healthy.

DNA of the CDR3: TGTGCCAGCAGTGGCCCTCGACAGGGAGGCAACTATGGCTACACCTTC. This codes for CASSGPRQGGNYGYTF. The J gene is TRBJ1-2, the V gene TRBV27; TRBD1 aligns across 7 bases. Trimming cost V 5 bases and J 2 bases; bases outside gene matches: 11. The CDR3 runs to 16 residues. The germline CDR1 and CDR2 sequences are MNHEY and SMNVEV (reference sequence).

The chain joins TRBV5-1 to TRBJ2-5; D not certain. This CDR3 spans 13 amino acids. CDR1 and CDR2 from the germline V gene are SGHRS and YFSETQ. The germline V and J ends were trimmed by 4 bases and 14 bases, with 21 bases remaining between them. The CDR3 sequence: CASSPIHPEVPYF. The CDR3 nucleotides are TGCGCCAGCAGCCCCATTCACCCCGAGGTCCCCTACTTC.

The rearrangement links TRBV9 to TRBJ2-3; D is perhaps TRBD2 (5 bases). V lost 4 bases and J 1 base, leaving 10 bases between the germline ends. From germline, CDR1 is SGDLS and CDR2 YYNGEE. The CDR3 consists of 14 residues. The CDR3 protein is CASSRYGGTDTQYF. The DNA of the CDR3 is TGTGCCAGCAGCAGGTACGGGGGCACAGATACGCAGTATTTT.

The gene calls are TRBV6-4 and TRBJ2-3; 7 bases are shared with TRBD1. Germline CDR1 is MRHNA and CDR2 is SNTAGT. This CDR3 spans 17 amino acids. The ends lost 8 bases at V and 3 bases at J; junction bases unmatched: 17. The CDR3 protein is CASHRDSRKAPTDTQYF. For the CDR3, the DNA is TGTGCCAGCCACCGGGACAGTCGCAAAGCCCCTACAGATACGCAGTATTTT.

The chain employs TRBV6-5 and TRBJ2-1, with 9 bases that match TRBD2. This CDR3 region has 16 residues. The trim removed 2 bases at V and 0 bases at J, leaving 2 bases unmatched. The germline V gene has CDR1 MNHEY and CDR2 SVGAGI. The CDR3 reads CASSYQGLASYNEQFF. DNA of the CDR3: TGTGCCAGCAGTTACCAGGGACTAGCCTCCTACAATGAGCAGTTCTTC.

The chain joins TRBV5-6 to TRBJ2-7; 11 bases are a match to TRBD2. V shed 3 bases and J 3 bases; nucleotides not matched to a gene: 2. The length of the CDR3 is 14 residues. The germline gives CDR1 SGHDT, CDR2 YYEEEE. The CDR3 loop is CASSSSGGNYEQYF. CDR3 DNA sequence: TGTGCCAGCAGCTCTAGCGGGGGGAACTACGAGCAGTACTTC.

As DNA, the CDR3 is TGTGCCAGCATTGAGAGCTCCTATAATTCACCCCTCCACTTT. The encoded protein is CASIESSYNSPLHF. J is TRBJ1-6 and V is TRBV28; no clear D gene. This CDR3 spans 14 amino acids. Between the trimmed V and J ends, which lost 7 bases and 0 bases, there was a span of 7 bases. Germline V gene lookup returns CDR1 MDHEN and CDR2 SYDVKM.

The chain links TRBV10-2 to TRBJ2-1; D tentatively fits TRBD1 or TRBD2 (6 bases each). V lost 0 bases and J lost 0, with 12 bases in between. Germline V gene data show CDR1 as WSHSY and CDR2 as SAAADI. The CDR3 extends over 17 amino acids. The CDR3 here is CASSESREDSSYNEQFF. CDR3 nucleotide sequence: TGCGCCAGCAGTGAGTCGAGGGAGGACAGCTCCTACAATGAGCAGTTCTTC.

The V and J genes are TRBV6-6 and TRBJ1-1; 7 bases match TRBD1. V gave up 4 bases and J gave up 4 bases; unmatched junction bases: 6. Germline loops: CDR1 MNHNY, CDR2 SVGAGI (reference sequence). CDR3 length equals 14 residues. The chain's CDR3 is CASSSKGAGTEAFF. The CDR3 DNA reads TGTGCCAGCAGTTCCAAGGGGGCGGGCACTGAAGCTTTCTTT.

V usage is TRBV4-1 and J usage is TRBJ2-7; 8 bases map to TRBD2. The CDR3 spans 16 residues. Germline CDR1 and CDR2: MGHRA and YSYEKL. V shed 1 base, J shed 5 bases, and the junction held 10 bases outside the gene matches. As DNA, the CDR3 is TGCGCCAGCAGCCAAGTCAGAGCGGGGGCCCCCCACGAGCAGTACTTC. It is translated as CASSQVRAGAPHEQYF.

This clone has only one observation. V gene TRBV4-3 combines with J gene TRBJ2-3; TRBD2 aligns across 8 bases. The CDR3 runs to 17 residues. Germline CDR1 reads LGHNA; CDR2 reads YSLEER. The V and J ends lost 0 bases and 1 base, in that order; junction bases with no gene match: 6. The DNA for the CDR3 is TGCGCCAGCAGCCAAGATCAAGCGGGGGCCCGCACAGATACGCAGTATTTT. Amino acid sequence: CASSQDQAGARTDTQYF.

The chain uses TRBV28 and TRBJ1-6, with D possibly TRBD1 on 6 matching bases. Trimming left V 8 bases short and J 1 base short, with 9 bases between. The germline gives CDR1 MDHEN, CDR2 SYDVKM. This CDR3 has 14 amino acids. The CDR3 DNA follows: TGTGCCAGCGCCAGGGGATCCTATAATTCACCCCTCCACTTT. This encodes CASARGSYNSPLHF.

The chain uses TRBV4-1 and TRBJ1-5, with D tentatively TRBD1 (6 bases). Germline lookup yields CDR1 MGHRA and CDR2 YSYEKL. The CDR3 runs 19 residues. V was shortened by 0 bases and J by 4 bases, with 22 bases between the two germline ends. The DNA for the CDR3 is TGCGCCAGCAGCCAAGATAGGGGGGGGTCCCGCACAGCTAATCAGCCCCAGCATTTT. Translation gives CASSQDRGGSRTANQPQHF.

The rearrangement uses TRBV6-5 and TRBJ1-6; D possibly corresponds to TRBD1 (5 bases). The CDR3 runs 14 residues. V was pared by 4 bases and J by 3 bases, with 7 bases between. The V gene's germline CDR1 is MNHEY and CDR2 SVGAGI. The DNA for the CDR3 is TGTGCCAGCAGTTCCAGGGTCTATAATTCACCCCTCCACTTT. This gives the protein CASSSRVYNSPLHF.

In nucleotides, the CDR3 is TGTGCCAGCAGTGAACGACGCGGGGAAAAACTGTTTTTT. Residues: CASSERRGEKLFF. This chain uses TRBV6-4 with TRBJ1-4; D gene ambiguous. This CDR3 is 13 amino acids long. The V and J ends lost 3 bases and 8 bases respectively, with 10 bases between them. Germline CDR1 reads MRHNA; CDR2 reads SNTAGT.

The rearrangement joins TRBV12-5 to TRBJ1-1; TRBD1 matches 9 bases. The germline V gene has CDR1 LGHNT and CDR2 FRNRAP. This CDR3 has 14 amino acids. V gave up 5 bases and J gave up 10 bases; unmatched junction bases: 11. The CDR3 coding sequence is TGTGCTAGTGGTCCAAGGGACAGGGACGATGGAGCTTTCTTT. Amino acids: CASGPRDRDDGAFF.

Regarding this clone: One end of the junction varies from germline; a read error may be responsible. The chain combines TRBV7-7 with TRBJ2-5; 11 bases are shared with TRBD2. CDR3 length: 15 residues. Per the germline V gene, CDR1 is SSHAT and CDR2 is FNYEAQ (reference sequence). CDR3 amino acids: CASSPSGGTQETQYF. The DNA for the CDR3 is TGTGCTAGCAGCCCTAGCGGGGGGACCCAAGAGACCCAGTACTTC.

The rearrangement uses TRBV9 and TRBJ2-7; 7 nucleotides line up with TRBD1. The ends lost 4 bases at V and 3 bases at J; junction bases unmatched: 10. The CDR3 has 15 residues. Germline assignment: CDR1 SGDLS and CDR2 YYNGEE. The CDR3 here is CASSSSGTVDYEQYF. The CDR3 DNA reads as TGTGCCAGCAGCTCATCCGGGACAGTTGACTACGAGCAGTACTTC.

This chain uses TRBV5-6 with TRBJ2-1; D is perhaps TRBD1 or TRBD2 (5 bases each). V was clipped by 5 bases and J by 4 bases, with 22 bases between them. The germline V gene has CDR1 SGHDT and CDR2 YYEEEE. The CDR3 is 17 residues long. The CDR3 reads CASSDPSEGRDYNEQFF. The CDR3 nucleotides are TGTGCCAGCAGTGACCCCTCCGAGGGCAGGGATTACAATGAGCAGTTCTTC.

This chain connects TRBV5-5 to TRBJ2-1, with TRBD2 matching over 8 bases. This CDR3 contains 16 residues. Per the germline V gene, CDR1 is SGHKS and CDR2 is YYEKEE (reference sequence). Germline trimming cut 0 bases from V and 7 bases from J; bases unmatched to any gene: 9. The DNA for the CDR3 is TGTGCCAGCAGCTTGGGATCAGCGGGGGCGGGGAATGAGCAGTTCTTC. Translating gives CASSLGSAGAGNEQFF. The whole variable domain, filled in from reference TRBV5-5 and TRBJ2-1, reads DAGVTQSPTHLIKTRGQQVTLRCSPISGHKSVSWYQQVLGQGPQFIFQYYEKEERGRGNFPDRFSARQFPNYSSELNVNALLLGDSALYLCASSLGSAGAGNEQFFGPGTRLTVL.

This chain connects TRBV28 to TRBJ1-1; D is unclear. Germline lookup yields CDR1 MDHEN and CDR2 SYDVKM. V was trimmed by 4 bases and J by 4 bases, leaving 16 bases between them. CDR3 size: 15 residues. CDR3: CASSSKTEVGTEAFF. DNA for the CDR3: TGTGCCAGCAGTTCAAAAACCGAGGTAGGCACTGAAGCTTTCTTT. Combining the CDR3 with reference TRBV28 and TRBJ1-1 gives the whole variable domain DVKVTQSSRYLVKRTGEKVFLECVQDMDHENMFWYRQDPGLGLRLIYFSYDVKMKEKGDIPEGYSVSREKKERFSLILESASTNQTSMYLCASSSKTEVGTEAFFGQGTRLTVV.

V usage is TRBV27 and J usage is TRBJ2-7, with 9 positions matching TRBD2. Germline V gene sequence: CDR1 MNHEY, CDR2 SMNVEV (reference sequence). This CDR3 has 17 amino acids. V dropped 2 bases and J dropped 0; count of bases not matched to a gene: 8. CDR3 residues: CASSLTASGAVSYEQYF. In nucleotides, the CDR3 is TGTGCCAGCAGTTTAACGGCTAGCGGGGCGGTCTCCTACGAGCAGTACTTC.

This chain uses TRBV28 with TRBJ1-2, with D possibly TRBD1 on 5 matching bases. Germline CDR1 reads MDHEN; CDR2 reads SYDVKM. With 11 bases removed from V and 7 bases from J, the gap between germline ends came to 14 bases. The CDR3 length is 11 residues. CDR3 DNA: TGTGCCGCACAGGCAGGAGGTGGCTACACCTTC. It encodes CAAQAGGGYTF.

This clone was seen a single time. The chain joins TRBV21-1 to TRBJ2-7; TRBD2 was called by the table and not checked on the DNA. TRBV21-1 is a known pseudogene. This CDR3 region has 13 residues. CDR3 nucleotides: TGTGCCAGCAGCATAAGCGGGATCTACGAGCAGTACTTC. Its translation: CASSISGIYEQYF.

This chain connects TRBV7-3 to TRBJ1-1; TRBD1 matches at 10 bases. Losses at the gene ends were 4 bases for V and 2 bases for J; bases not matched to a gene: 4. This CDR3 comprises 15 residues. Per germline, CDR1 SGHTA and CDR2 FQGTGA. For the CDR3, the DNA is TGTGCCAGCAGCTCCGGGACAGGGGATAACACTGAAGCTTTCTTT. This encodes CASSSGTGDNTEAFF.

The chain joins TRBV29-1 to TRBJ1-2, with D uncertain. CDR1 is SQVTM, CDR2 ANQGSEA, per germline. The ends were cut back, 6 bases at V and 4 bases at J, with 18 bases in the middle. CDR3 length equals 14 residues. The CDR3 loop is CSVHDTGFFYGYTF. The DNA of the CDR3 is TGCAGCGTCCACGACACGGGCTTTTTCTATGGCTACACCTTC.

This chain joins TRBV5-4 and TRBJ2-3; D is tentatively TRBD1 or TRBD2 (5 bases each). The CDR3 length is 18 residues. Germline CDR1 reads SGHNT; CDR2 reads YYREEE (reference sequence). Trimming shortened V by 6 bases and J by 7 bases, and 30 bases separated the two germline ends. The CDR3 bases are TGTGCCAGCAAAACACTGGGGGAAGGTGTGGCCCGGGTGAATACGCAGTATTTT. It translates to CASKTLGEGVARVNTQYF.